This T cell receptor (beta chain) was captured in a study of T-cell memory formation after mild COVID-19. The wider study: Across donors, TCR clusters were largely donor specific. Study-level results: Unconfirmed was the SARS-CoV-2 specificity of second-wave clones that peaked on day 37. Pre-infection memory held some responding clones, suggesting pre-existing cross-reactive T cells responded.

The CDR3 extends over 16 amino acids. Sample barcodes and UMIs were carried by the TCR alpha and TCR beta cDNA libraries that 5'RACE generated with constant-segment primers. TCRdb re-analysed the 5' RACE reads in MiXCR, keeping a single row per CDR3 protein. This table holds about 560,000 distinct CDR3 sequences, roughly 17% found once. This clonotype has just a few counts. Its target is unknown. The sample taken for sequencing was PBMCs or a T cell subset sorted from them (not recorded which). The source is an adult woman who had mild COVID-19 (a few samples of this study predate the infection). Cell type and time point are not known. The chain joins TRBV1 to TRBJ2-4; TRBD2 is the table's D call and was not checked against the DNA. TRBV1 is classified as a pseudogene. The CDR3 coding sequence is TGCACCAGCAGCCACTTTAGCGGGGCCTTCAAAAACATTCAGTACTTC. It is translated as CTSSHFSGAFKNIQYF.